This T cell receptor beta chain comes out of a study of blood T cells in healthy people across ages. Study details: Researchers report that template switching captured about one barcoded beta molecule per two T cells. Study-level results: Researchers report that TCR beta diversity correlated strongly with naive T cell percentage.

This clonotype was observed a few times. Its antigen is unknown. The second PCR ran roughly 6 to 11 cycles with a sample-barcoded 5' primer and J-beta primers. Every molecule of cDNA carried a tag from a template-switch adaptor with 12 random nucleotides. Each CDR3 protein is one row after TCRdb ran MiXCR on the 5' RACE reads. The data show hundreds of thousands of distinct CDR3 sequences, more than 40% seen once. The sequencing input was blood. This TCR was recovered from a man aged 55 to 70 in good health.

The CDR3 here is CASSTSGTGVPYTF. The DNA of the CDR3 is TGTGCCAGCAGCACATCCGGGACAGGGGTTCCCTACACCTTC. This chain connects TRBV11-2 to TRBJ1-2, with 10 positions matching TRBD1. Germline values: CDR1 SGHAT, CDR2 FQNNGV. V shed 5 bases, J shed 10 bases, and the junction held 10 bases outside the gene matches. The length of the CDR3 is 14 residues.